This T cell receptor (beta chain) was identified in a study of CD8+ T cells in alopecia areata. CD4+ cells of about 5 patients were subjected to sorting into CD25+CD127- cells. Lesional scalp punch biopsies and peripheral blood came from alopecia areata patients. The V segment lost 2 bases and the J segment 6 bases; nucleotides outside the gene matches: 6. CDR1 and CDR2 (germline): SGHTA, FQGNSA. The CDR3 consists of 15 residues. Extracted from the samples, RNA was reverse transcribed into cDNA to serve as the sequencing template. Produced via immunoSEQ multiplex PCR; TCRdb's table is partial and in-frame only. The table records tens of thousands of clones, 60% to 70% of them present only once. This clone was observed a handful of times. Its cognate antigen is unknown. Study-wide results and limits: Elevated clonality characterized lesional scalp relative to normal scalp, particularly in alopecia totalis/universalis. Relative to mice, TCR sharing across patients was less clear, a difference possibly HLA-related. Sequencing of scalp samples also includes resident alphabeta T cells from normal skin.

The source of this sequence is a human donor with alopecia areata. Sample: CD4+ Tregs sorted from blood. This sequence joins TRBV7-2 and TRBJ1-1; 10 bases align to TRBD1. CDR3 region: CASSLLGTGESEAFF. Here the CDR3 DNA reads TGTGCCAGCAGCTTATTAGGGACAGGGGAATCTGAAGCTTTCTTT.